A single sample is the source of the 14 T cell receptor beta chains below, sequenced in a study of T cells in Graves' hyperthyroidism and ophthalmopathy. Amplified regions were TCR beta CDR3 sequences from RNA transcripts. Carried out on the TCR CDR3, a first-round RT-PCR used the HTBI primer set. TCRdb passed the multiplex PCR reads through MiXCR, listing each CDR3 protein once. The repertoire holds about 520,000 distinct CDR3 sequences, with approximately 25% as singletons. Source material: blood. The source of these receptors is a woman aged 30 to 39 with Graves' ophthalmopathy.

This clonotype has ten or more counts. The chain has TRBV4-1 and TRBJ1-5; D not resolved. Trimming took off 1 base at V and 2 bases at J, with 12 bases between the two ends. Germline V gene data show CDR1 as MGHRA and CDR2 as YSYEKL. The CDR3 extends over 16 amino acids. The CDR3, as DNA: TGCGCCAGCAGCCAAGTTCCCCCCTTTGGCAATCAGCCCCAGCATTTT. Translation gives CASSQVPPFGNQPQHF.

This clonotype was counted only a few times. V and J are TRBV6-1 and TRBJ1-5, with TRBD1 matching 8 bases. The CDR3 is made up of 15 amino acids. J was trimmed by 7 bases and V by 6 bases; bases with no gene match: 11. The germline V gene has CDR1 MNHNS and CDR2 SASEGT. The CDR3 region is CASRRTGLGSQPQHF. The CDR3, as DNA: TGTGCCAGCAGGAGGACAGGGTTGGGCAGCCAGCCCCAGCATTTT.

In its sample, this clonotype was seen many times. The rearrangement links TRBV24-1 to TRBJ2-2; D uncertain. V lost 4 bases and J lost 7, with 12 bases in between. The CDR3 length is 14 residues. Germline V CDR1 and CDR2: KGHDR, SFDVKD. CDR3 region: CATSERLESGELFF. The CDR3 DNA reads TGTGCCACCAGTGAACGTCTGGAGAGCGGGGAGCTGTTTTTT.

This clonotype was detected many times. The chain links TRBV6-2 or TRBV6-3 to TRBJ2-7, with a possible D match to TRBD1 (5 bases). The germline V gene encodes CDR1 MNHEY and CDR2 SVGEGT. This CDR3 has 17 amino acids. With 0 bases removed from V and 2 bases from J, the gap between germline ends came to 17 bases. CDR3 protein: CASSYSSLGQGAYEQYF. CDR3 DNA: TGTGCCAGCAGTTACTCGAGCTTAGGACAAGGTGCCTACGAGCAGTACTTC.

This clonotype has at least ten counts. The J gene is TRBJ1-2, the V gene TRBV12-3 or TRBV12-4, with TRBD1 as a possible D gene (6 bases). The CDR3 covers 11 residues. The V and J ends lost 7 bases and 7 bases respectively, with 10 bases between them. The DNA of the CDR3 is TGTGCCAGCACCCGCAGGGGTGGCTACACCTTC. It yields the protein CASTRRGGYTF.

Comments on this clonotype: Here the CDR3 omits its conserved ending phenylalanine or tryptophan, so a read error is the likely source. V gene TRBV18 combines with J gene TRBJ2-6; 9 bases fit TRBD1. Germline values: CDR1 KGHSH, CDR2 LQKENI. The CDR3 covers 18 residues. Germline trimming cut 0 bases from V and 0 bases from J; bases unmatched to any gene: 3. The CDR3, as DNA: TGTGCCAGCTCACCACCGGGGACAGGGCGCTCTGGGGCCAACGTCCTGACTGTC. Protein sequence: CASSPPGTGRSGANVLTV.

This clonotype was counted ten times or more. J is TRBJ1-2 and V is TRBV11-3, with D perhaps TRBD1 (5 bases). The CDR3 loop spans 15 amino acids. The V gene's germline CDR1 is SGHNT and CDR2 YENEEA. V was trimmed by 1 base and J by 4 bases, leaving 13 bases between them. CDR3 nucleotide sequence: TGTGCCAGCAGCTTAGTGGGCGGAAGGGGCTATGGCTACACCTTC. Protein product: CASSLVGGRGYGYTF.

The table lists this clonotype with many counts. The chain carries TRBV5-1 and TRBJ1-1; perhaps TRBD1 as D (5 bases). V lost 1 base to trimming and J lost 4 bases, with 11 bases between them. There are 14 residues in the CDR3. Germline CDR1 is SGHRS and CDR2 is YFSETQ. CDR3 nucleotide sequence: TGCGCCAGCAGCTTGTTTGGGGGATTCACTGAAGCTTTCTTT. It translates to CASSLFGGFTEAFF.

The chain joins TRBV11-2 to TRBJ1-1; D is unresolved. The germline CDR1 and CDR2 sequences are SGHAT and FQNNGV. V shed 6 bases and J shed 0 bases, with 20 bases lying between them. This CDR3 is built from 17 residues. The CDR3 coding sequence is TGTGCCAGCAGTCCCCCACTTGGCGTTCTTATGAACACTGAAGCTTTCTTT. This encodes CASSPPLGVLMNTEAFF.

V usage is TRBV6-1 and J usage is TRBJ1-1; 10 nucleotides align to TRBD1. Germline V gene sequence: CDR1 MNHNS, CDR2 SASEGT. CDR3 length: 14 residues. Losses at the gene ends were 2 bases for V and 5 bases for J; bases not matched to a gene: 2. The CDR3 is CASSETGQGTEAFF. The CDR3 nucleotides are TGTGCCAGCAGTGAAACGGGACAGGGGACTGAAGCTTTCTTT.

The chain joins TRBV4-2 to TRBJ1-2; possibly TRBD1 for D (6 bases). Trimming stripped 2 bases from V and 4 bases from J, with 14 bases between. The CDR3 has 15 residues. CDR1 and CDR2 (germline): LGHNA, YNFKEQ. The CDR3 DNA follows: TGTGCCAGCAGCCAATACAGGGACACGAGCTATGGCTACACCTTC. As protein: CASSQYRDTSYGYTF.

Only a few counts were recorded for this clonotype. The rearrangement links TRBV7-3 to TRBJ2-2; 11 bases are shared with TRBD2. The CDR3 spans 16 residues. Germline CDR1 is SGHTA and CDR2 is FQGTGA. Trimming removed 4 bases from V and 2 bases from J; junction bases left unmatched: 3. The CDR3 DNA reads TGTGCCAGCAGCTGGGGGACTAGCGGTAACACCGGGGAGCTGTTTTTT. Translation: CASSWGTSGNTGELFF.

This clonotype showed up many times. The chain uses TRBV2 and TRBJ1-1; 9 bases map to TRBD1. V trimming: 6 bases; J trimming: 3 bases; junction bases outside the gene matches: 5. The germline V gene encodes CDR1 SNHLY and CDR2 FYNNEI. CDR3 length equals 14 residues. The CDR3 bases are TGTGCCAGCAGGGGGACAGGGTATGACACTGAAGCTTTCTTT. Translating it yields CASRGTGYDTEAFF. The full variable domain, with the rest looked up from reference TRBV2 and TRBJ1-1, is EPEVTQTPSHQVTQMGQEVILRCVPISNHLYFYWYRQILGQKVEFLVSFYNNEISEKSEIFDDQFSVERPDGSNFTLKIRSTKLEDSAMYFCASRGTGYDTEAFFGQGTRLTVV.

Only a few counts were recorded for this clonotype. The genes are TRBV27 and TRBJ2-7; D tentatively fits TRBD1 or TRBD2 (5 bases each). CDR1 is MNHEY, CDR2 SMNVEV, per germline (reference sequence). Trimming pared 6 bases from V and 3 bases from J, leaving 15 bases between. CDR3 length: 14 amino acids. The CDR3 region has the DNA TGTGCCAGCAGCGCTGGGGACGGTATCTACGAGCAGTACGTC. It encodes CASSAGDGIYEQYV.